These T cell receptor beta chains were read from a single sample in a study of T cell responses to AZD1222 COVID-19 vaccine. Some clones are missing from TCRdb's copy, which holds only in-frame ones; the method was immunoSEQ multiplex PCR. The table lists around 56,000 clones, more than 80% of them singletons. The sequencing used peripheral blood, collected 28 days after the second AZD1222 dose. The receptors stem from an adult who received the AZD1222 COVID-19 vaccine. Each CDR3 is given with its conserved first and last residue. A D gene is named only where the DNA matches it firmly. Only part of the rows carry a size: once, few, many, or a class if the clone is expanded.

DNA,CDR3,size,length,J,V,D
TGTGCCAGCAGCCAATTGGGCGGAACCACCGGGGAGCTGTTTTTT,CASSQLGGTTGELFF,.,15,TRBJ2-2,TRBV14,.
TGTGCCAGCAGCTTCGGCGGGGAGCCCTACGAGCAGTACTTC,CASSFGGEPYEQYF,once,14,TRBJ2-7,TRBV5-5,.
TGTGCCAGCAGCTTGGAGAGGGACGGCCGGGGAACCATATATTTT,CASSLERDGRGTIYF,.,15,TRBJ1-3,TRBV5-5,.
TGTGCCAGCAGCTTCCGGGACAGACTACGAGATACGCAGTATTTT,CASSFRDRLRDTQYF,.,15,TRBJ2-3,TRBV5-6,TRBD1
TGTGCCAGCAGCACAAATGCCGGGAGTAGGGATGAAAAACTGTTTTTT,CASSTNAGSRDEKLFF,.,16,TRBJ1-4,TRBV5-6,.
TGTGCCAGCAGTGGAGATAGCGGGGGCGAGCAGTTCTTC,CASSGDSGGEQFF,.,13,TRBJ2-1,TRBV6-4,TRBD2
TGTGCCAGTAGTGGGTCAAGGGCGAACCAAGAGACCCAGTACTTC,CASSGSRANQETQYF,.,15,TRBJ2-5,TRBV19,.
TGTGCCAGCACCGGACAGGGGGCAATCGACAATGAGCAGTTCTTC,CASTGQGAIDNEQFF,.,15,TRBJ2-1,TRBV6-5,TRBD1
TGTGCCAGCAGCCAAGATTTAGGGAGGAACACTGAAGCTTTCTTT,CASSQDLGRNTEAFF,.,15,TRBJ1-1,TRBV4-2,.
TGTGCCAGCAGTGACGGGGGAGCGAACACCGGGGAGCTGTTTTTT,CASSDGGANTGELFF,.,15,TRBJ2-2,TRBV6-4,.
TGCAGCGTTGAGAGGCTAGCGGGAAGAAGGAACGAGCAGTACTTC,CSVERLAGRRNEQYF,.,15,TRBJ2-7,TRBV29-1,TRBD2
TGCAGTGCTAGAGGGACAGATACGCAGTATTTT,CSARGTDTQYF,.,11,TRBJ2-3,TRBV20-1,.
TGCGCCAGCAGCTTGGCAGGGGTCAATGAGCAGTTCTTC,CASSLAGVNEQFF,.,13,TRBJ2-1,TRBV5-1,.
TGCGCCAGCAGCCAACAGCGGGAGGGATACAATGAGCAGTTCTTC,CASSQQREGYNEQFF,.,15,TRBJ2-1,TRBV4-1,TRBD2
TGTGCCAGCAGCGTAGGTACGGGACAGGGAATCGGTGAGCAGTTCTTC,CASSVGTGQGIGEQFF,.,16,TRBJ2-1,TRBV9,TRBD1
TGTGCCAGCAGCTTGGGTGGTGGGAACCTACAAGAGACCCAGTACTTC,CASSLGGGNLQETQYF,.,16,TRBJ2-5,TRBV5-4,.
TGTGCCACCAGTGAAAAGGAACCGGGACTAGCGGGAGAAGAGACCCAGTACTTC,CATSEKEPGLAGEETQYF,once,18,TRBJ2-5,TRBV24-1,TRBD2
TGTGCCAGCAGTGACGCTCCAGGGGTGGTTTCGCATAAAGCTTTCTTT,CASSDAPGVVSHKAFF,.,16,TRBJ1-1,TRBV6-4,.
TGTGCCAGTGGGACCACAAGCACAGATACGCAGTATTTT,CASGTTSTDTQYF,.,13,TRBJ2-3,TRBV11-1,.
TGTGCCAGCAGCTTAGATCCCCGTAGCCCTGGAAACACCATATATTTT,CASSLDPRSPGNTIYF,once,16,TRBJ1-3,TRBV11-2,.
TGTGCCAGCAGACCAAGCGCAACCAATGAGCAGTTCTTC,CASRPSATNEQFF,.,13,TRBJ2-1,TRBV12-3/TRBV12-4,.
TGTGCCAGCAGCACGGTTGGGGGCTATGGCTACACCTTC,CASSTVGGYGYTF,.,13,TRBJ1-2,TRBV5-6,.
TGCGCCAGCAGCTCACAGGGGGGGATTAATAATTCACCCCTCCACTTT,CASSSQGGINNSPLHF,.,16,TRBJ1-6,TRBV5-1,TRBD1
TGTGCCAGTGGGATGGGGTGGGCCTACAATGAGCAGTTCTTC,CASGMGWAYNEQFF,.,14,TRBJ2-1,TRBV11-2,.
TGTGCCAGCAGCCAAGAGGCAGGGGACCCCTACAATGAGCAGTTCTTC,CASSQEAGDPYNEQFF,.,16,TRBJ2-1,TRBV3-1/TRBV3-2,.
TGTGCCAGCAGCTTAGGTTGGGGGCACACCGGGGAGCTGTTTTTT,CASSLGWGHTGELFF,.,15,TRBJ2-2,TRBV7-2,.
TGTGCCTCGCGGGTTGATGGGAGCAATCAGCCCCAGCATTTT,CASRVDGSNQPQHF,.,14,TRBJ1-5,TRBV19,.
TGTGCCAGCAGCGTCCGGGACAGCTTTCACGAGCAGTACTTC,CASSVRDSFHEQYF,.,14,TRBJ2-7,TRBV9,TRBD1
TGTGCCAGCAGTTTACAGGGGGCGGTCACTGAAGCTTTCTTT,CASSLQGAVTEAFF,.,14,TRBJ1-1,TRBV2,TRBD1
TGTGCCACCAGCAGAGGTAGTTTAGGGCTCTTGAGCAATCAGCCCCAGCATTTT,CATSRGSLGLLSNQPQHF,.,18,TRBJ1-5,TRBV15,.
TGTGCCAGTAGCAAGTCCACTACGGGAGAGCAGTACTTC,CASSKSTTGEQYF,.,13,TRBJ2-7,TRBV19,.
TGTGCCACCAGCAGAGAGTCTAGCGGGGGGGATGAGCAGTTCTTC,CATSRESSGGDEQFF,.,15,TRBJ2-1,TRBV15,TRBD2